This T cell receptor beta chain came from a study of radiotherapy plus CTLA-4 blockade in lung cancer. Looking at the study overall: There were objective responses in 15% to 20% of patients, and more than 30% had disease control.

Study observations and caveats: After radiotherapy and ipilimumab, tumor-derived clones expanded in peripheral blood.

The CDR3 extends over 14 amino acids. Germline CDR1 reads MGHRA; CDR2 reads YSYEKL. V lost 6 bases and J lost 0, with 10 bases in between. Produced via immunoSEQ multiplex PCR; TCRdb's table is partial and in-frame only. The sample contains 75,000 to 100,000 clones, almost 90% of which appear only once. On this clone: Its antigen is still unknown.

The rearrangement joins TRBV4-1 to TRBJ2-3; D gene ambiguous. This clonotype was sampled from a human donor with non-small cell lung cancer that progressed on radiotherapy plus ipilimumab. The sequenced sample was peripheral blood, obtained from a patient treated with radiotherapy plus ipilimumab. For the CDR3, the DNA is TGCGCCAGCAGTACCGGTCGTAGCACAGATACGCAGTATTTT. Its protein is CASSTGRSTDTQYF.